A selection of T cell receptor beta chains follows, all from one sample in a study of blood T cell repertoires in COVID-19. Here immunoSEQ multiplex PCR was the method, and the copy in TCRdb shows in-frame clones only, minus some. This table has more than 35,000 clones, about nine tenths appearing once. Sequencing was performed on peripheral blood. These receptors were collected from a human donor in a cohort sampled during active COVID-19. The CDR3 runs from the conserved cysteine through the conserved F or W. Fields, in order: D gene, V gene, J gene, clone size, CDR3 DNA, CDR3 protein. D genes are given only for firm matches. Some rows mark clone size as missing; the rest say once, few, many or name a class of expanded clone.

d_gene: -
v_gene: TRBV7-2
j_gene: TRBJ2-7
abundance: -
CDR3nt: TGTGCCAGCAGCTTTTCCAGCTCCTACGAGCAGTACTTC
CDR3aa: CASSFSSSYEQYF

d_gene: TRBD2
v_gene: TRBV6-5
j_gene: TRBJ2-1
abundance: -
CDR3nt: TGTGCCAGCAGCTGGGCTAGCGGGGTCTACAATGAGCAGTTCTTC
CDR3aa: CASSWASGVYNEQFF

d_gene: -
v_gene: TRBV29-1
j_gene: TRBJ1-1
abundance: -
CDR3nt: TGCAGCGCTGAGACAGGCACGAACACTGAAGCTTTCTTT
CDR3aa: CSAETGTNTEAFF

d_gene: -
v_gene: TRBV10-3
j_gene: TRBJ2-3
abundance: -
CDR3nt: TGTGCCATCATGGACAAAGTCACAGATACGCAGTATTTT
CDR3aa: CAIMDKVTDTQYF

d_gene: -
v_gene: TRBV29-1
j_gene: TRBJ2-1
abundance: -
CDR3nt: TGCAGCGTTGCGGCGGGCATGGGATACAATGAGCAGTTCTTC
CDR3aa: CSVAAGMGYNEQFF

d_gene: TRBD2
v_gene: TRBV7-6
j_gene: TRBJ2-7
abundance: -
CDR3nt: TGTGCCAGCAGCTTAAATAGCGGGGGGGATTACGAGCAGTACTTC
CDR3aa: CASSLNSGGDYEQYF

d_gene: -
v_gene: TRBV7-9
j_gene: TRBJ2-7
abundance: -
CDR3nt: TGTGCCAGCAGTTTTAGCCTAGGGGCCCACGAGCAGTACTTC
CDR3aa: CASSFSLGAHEQYF

d_gene: TRBD2
v_gene: TRBV29-1
j_gene: TRBJ2-3
abundance: once
CDR3nt: TGCAGCGTTCAGGAGCGGAGCGGGGGCCCTACGGGGTATTTT
CDR3aa: CSVQERSGGPTGYF

d_gene: -
v_gene: TRBV4-3
j_gene: TRBJ1-2
abundance: -
CDR3nt: TGCGCCAGCAGCCAACTTGCCCGGGGGGGTACCTATGGCTACACCTTC
CDR3aa: CASSQLARGGTYGYTF

d_gene: TRBD2
v_gene: TRBV6-5
j_gene: TRBJ2-7
abundance: -
CDR3nt: TGTGCCAGCAGTTACACCATACTAGCGGGAGGGTACGAGCAGTACTTC
CDR3aa: CASSYTILAGGYEQYF

d_gene: TRBD1
v_gene: TRBV30
j_gene: TRBJ1-5
abundance: -
CDR3nt: TGTGCCTGGGGACAGGGGACGAGCAATCAGCCCCAGCATTTT
CDR3aa: CAWGQGTSNQPQHF

d_gene: -
v_gene: TRBV15
j_gene: TRBJ1-1
abundance: -
CDR3nt: TGTGCCACCAGCCCCGGCCGCAGGGCTGAAGCTTTCTTT
CDR3aa: CATSPGRRAEAFF

d_gene: -
v_gene: TRBV15
j_gene: TRBJ1-1
abundance: once
CDR3nt: TGTGCCACCAGCAGGACACAGGGTCGGGAAGCTTTCTTT
CDR3aa: CATSRTQGREAFF

d_gene: -
v_gene: TRBV3-1/TRBV3-2
j_gene: TRBJ2-2
abundance: -
CDR3nt: TGTGCCAGCAGCCAAGCCCTCTATCCCGGGGAGCTGTTTTTT
CDR3aa: CASSQALYPGELFF

d_gene: -
v_gene: TRBV5-1
j_gene: TRBJ1-2
abundance: once
CDR3nt: TGCGCCAGCAGCTTCGGGAAGGGTTTGGGCTACACCTTC
CDR3aa: CASSFGKGLGYTF

d_gene: -
v_gene: TRBV6-6
j_gene: TRBJ2-3
abundance: -
CDR3nt: TGTGCCAGCAGTACTAAAGATACGCAGTATTTT
CDR3aa: CASSTKDTQYF

d_gene: TRBD1
v_gene: TRBV5-5
j_gene: TRBJ1-6
abundance: -
CDR3nt: TGTGCCAGCAGCTCAAGAGGGACAGGGGTTGGATCACCCCTCCACTTT
CDR3aa: CASSSRGTGVGSPLHF

d_gene: TRBD1
v_gene: TRBV6-6
j_gene: TRBJ2-7
abundance: -
CDR3nt: TGTGCCAGCAGTCAGACAGGGCGCGAGCAGTACTTC
CDR3aa: CASSQTGREQYF

d_gene: TRBD1
v_gene: TRBV19
j_gene: TRBJ2-4
abundance: -
CDR3nt: TGTGCCAGTAGTCCGCAGACAGGGAAGGGGGACATTCAGTACTTC
CDR3aa: CASSPQTGKGDIQYF

d_gene: -
v_gene: TRBV7-9
j_gene: TRBJ2-1
abundance: -
CDR3nt: TGTGCCAGCACCACAGGCTATGAGCAGTTCTTC
CDR3aa: CASTTGYEQFF

d_gene: TRBD1
v_gene: TRBV7-9
j_gene: TRBJ1-1
abundance: -
CDR3nt: TGTGCCAGCAGCCACCCGCAGGGGGGAGCTTTCTTT
CDR3aa: CASSHPQGGAFF

d_gene: TRBD2
v_gene: TRBV25-1
j_gene: TRBJ2-5
abundance: -
CDR3nt: TGTGCCAGCAGTGCGGGACTAGCGGGGGCCGAGACCCAGTACTTC
CDR3aa: CASSAGLAGAETQYF

d_gene: -
v_gene: TRBV27
j_gene: TRBJ2-5
abundance: once
CDR3nt: TGTGCCAGCAGTTTTATCAGGGGTGGGGAGACCCAGTACTTC
CDR3aa: CASSFIRGGETQYF

d_gene: -
v_gene: TRBV7-9
j_gene: TRBJ1-1
abundance: -
CDR3nt: TGTGCCAGCAGCTTAGTTTCAGGGAAGAACACTGAAGCTTTCTTT
CDR3aa: CASSLVSGKNTEAFF

d_gene: TRBD2
v_gene: TRBV19
j_gene: TRBJ2-1
abundance: -
CDR3nt: TGTGCCAGTAGCCCACCCTGGGGTTCGGCGGGGGGCATGTACAATGAGCAGTTCTTC
CDR3aa: CASSPPWGSAGGMYNEQFF

d_gene: TRBD1
v_gene: TRBV5-1
j_gene: TRBJ1-6
abundance: -
CDR3nt: TGCGCCAGCAGCGCCCAGGGGGCCACCTATAATTCACCCCTCCACTTT
CDR3aa: CASSAQGATYNSPLHF

d_gene: TRBD1
v_gene: TRBV5-4
j_gene: TRBJ2-7
abundance: -
CDR3nt: TGTGCCAGCAGCCCCGGGACAGAGACCTACGAGCAGTACTTC
CDR3aa: CASSPGTETYEQYF

d_gene: -
v_gene: TRBV4-2
j_gene: TRBJ1-6
abundance: -
CDR3nt: TGTGCCAGCGCCGGGGCAGGGGTTTCACCCCTCCACTTT
CDR3aa: CASAGAGVSPLHF

d_gene: TRBD2
v_gene: TRBV2
j_gene: TRBJ2-7
abundance: -
CDR3nt: TGTGCCAGCACATGGGGGGGCGAGCAGTACTTC
CDR3aa: CASTWGGEQYF

d_gene: -
v_gene: TRBV19
j_gene: TRBJ2-7
abundance: -
CDR3nt: TGTGCCAGTAGTATGAGAGGGAGCTCCTACGAGCAGTACTTC
CDR3aa: CASSMRGSSYEQYF

d_gene: -
v_gene: TRBV7-6
j_gene: TRBJ1-1
abundance: -
CDR3nt: TGTGCCAGCAGCCCCCAGGGGTACACTGAAGCTTTCTTT
CDR3aa: CASSPQGYTEAFF

d_gene: -
v_gene: TRBV6-1
j_gene: TRBJ1-1
abundance: -
CDR3nt: TGTGCCAGCAGTGAAGGGTGGGGTCGGGGTCCTGAAGCTTTCTTT
CDR3aa: CASSEGWGRGPEAFF

d_gene: -
v_gene: TRBV5-6
j_gene: TRBJ2-2
abundance: -
CDR3nt: TGTGCCAGCAGCTTGGCAGGGGCGAACACCGGGGAGCTGTTTTTT
CDR3aa: CASSLAGANTGELFF

d_gene: -
v_gene: TRBV6-1
j_gene: TRBJ1-1
abundance: -
CDR3nt: TGTGCCAGCAGTGAAAACGTTGCTCGGACATTAGAAGCTTTCTTT
CDR3aa: CASSENVARTLEAFF

d_gene: -
v_gene: TRBV5-1
j_gene: TRBJ2-7
abundance: -
CDR3nt: TGCGCCAGCAGCTTGGATCCCAGCTACGAGCAGTACTTC
CDR3aa: CASSLDPSYEQYF

d_gene: TRBD2
v_gene: TRBV4-2
j_gene: TRBJ2-5
abundance: once
CDR3nt: TGTGCCAGCAGCCAGGGGACTAGCGGGGAGTTGGAGACCCAGTACTTC
CDR3aa: CASSQGTSGELETQYF

d_gene: -
v_gene: TRBV3-1/TRBV3-2
j_gene: TRBJ1-2
abundance: -
CDR3nt: TGTGCCAGCAGCCAAACTCCAGGGTCTAACTATGGCTACACCTTC
CDR3aa: CASSQTPGSNYGYTF

d_gene: TRBD2
v_gene: TRBV11-2
j_gene: TRBJ2-7
abundance: -
CDR3nt: TGTGCCAGCAGCTTAGACGGACTAGCGGGGGGTCCCTCTACGGCGCAGTACTTC
CDR3aa: CASSLDGLAGGPSTAQYF

d_gene: TRBD1
v_gene: TRBV5-1
j_gene: TRBJ1-1
abundance: -
CDR3nt: TGCGCCAGCAATCTCGCGACAGGGGGCACTGAAGCTTTCTTT
CDR3aa: CASNLATGGTEAFF

d_gene: TRBD1
v_gene: TRBV15
j_gene: TRBJ1-2
abundance: -
CDR3nt: TGTGCCACCAGCAGAGACTTCGACAGGGGGTCGGGCTACACCTTC
CDR3aa: CATSRDFDRGSGYTF

d_gene: TRBD1
v_gene: TRBV9
j_gene: TRBJ1-2
abundance: -
CDR3nt: TGTGCCAGCAGCGTAGATACAGGGGCCCGTTCGGGTGGCTACACCTTC
CDR3aa: CASSVDTGARSGGYTF

d_gene: TRBD2
v_gene: TRBV9
j_gene: TRBJ2-5
abundance: -
CDR3nt: TGTGCCAGCAGCCCCCATAGCGGGGCTAAGGAGACCCAGTACTTC
CDR3aa: CASSPHSGAKETQYF

d_gene: TRBD2
v_gene: TRBV5-4
j_gene: TRBJ2-1
abundance: -
CDR3nt: TGTGCCAGCAGCTCCGGACTAGCGGGTTCCTCCTACAATGAGCAGTTCTTC
CDR3aa: CASSSGLAGSSYNEQFF

d_gene: TRBD2
v_gene: TRBV29-1
j_gene: TRBJ2-3
abundance: -
CDR3nt: TGCAGCGTTGATGTACTAGCGGGGGGGAGCACAGATACGCAGTATTTT
CDR3aa: CSVDVLAGGSTDTQYF

d_gene: TRBD2
v_gene: TRBV20-1
j_gene: TRBJ2-1
abundance: -
CDR3nt: TGCAGTGCTAGTTCCATAGCGGGAGTCTTCTACAATGAGCAGTTCTTC
CDR3aa: CSASSIAGVFYNEQFF

d_gene: -
v_gene: TRBV5-1
j_gene: TRBJ1-1
abundance: -
CDR3nt: TGCGCCAGCAGCTCCACAGGGAGCACTGAAGCTTTCTTT
CDR3aa: CASSSTGSTEAFF

d_gene: -
v_gene: TRBV14
j_gene: TRBJ1-2
abundance: -
CDR3nt: TGTGCCAGCAGCTCTGCCAGAAACTATGGCTACACCTTC
CDR3aa: CASSSARNYGYTF